The T cell receptor (beta chain) under discussion was sequenced for a study of beta chain features in type 1 diabetes. Study findings and constraints: Type 1 diabetes patients had TCRB CDR3s that were shorter (moderately but significantly so) in all four CD4+ subsets.

This clone was seen repeatedly, ten times or more. As yet, its antigen is unknown. V was clipped by 1 base and J by 0 bases, with 13 bases between them. The CDR3 spans 17 residues. The germline gives CDR1 SGHTA, CDR2 FQGNSA. Every isolated RNA sample was fully reverse transcribed, so sequencing captured expressed TCRB transcripts. The assay was immunoSEQ multiplex PCR, and TCRdb's table has in-frame clones only and misses some. This table holds about 640,000 clones, around 11% found once. Source material: naive CD4+ T cells from blood. This TCR came from a man in his thirties or forties with type 1 diabetes. This chain joins TRBV7-2 and TRBJ1-3; perhaps TRBD1 as D (5 bases). CDR3 residues: CASSLVGTGLSGNTIYF. The CDR3 DNA is TGTGCCAGCAGCTTAGTAGGAACAGGCCTCTCTGGAAACACCATATATTTT.